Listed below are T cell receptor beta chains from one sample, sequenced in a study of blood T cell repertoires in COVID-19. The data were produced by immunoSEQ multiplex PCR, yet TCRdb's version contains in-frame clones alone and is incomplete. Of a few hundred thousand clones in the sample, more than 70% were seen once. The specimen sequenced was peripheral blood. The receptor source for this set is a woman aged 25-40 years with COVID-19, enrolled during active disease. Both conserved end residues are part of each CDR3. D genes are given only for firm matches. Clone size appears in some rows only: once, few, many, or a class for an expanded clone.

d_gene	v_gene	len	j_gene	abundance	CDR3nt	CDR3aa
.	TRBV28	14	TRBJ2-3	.	TGTGCCAGCAGCGGGACACCTAGCACAGATACGCAGTATTTT	CASSGTPSTDTQYF
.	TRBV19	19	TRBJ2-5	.	TGTGCCAGTAGTATAGATCTGATCTCTCCAGGGGCTCTAGAAGAGACCCAGTACTTC	CASSIDLISPGALEETQYF
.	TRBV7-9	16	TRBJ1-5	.	TGTGCCAGCAGCTTAGGGTCAGGGGCAGGGTGGCAGCCCCAGCATTTT	CASSLGSGAGWQPQHF
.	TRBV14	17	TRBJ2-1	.	TGTGCCAGCAGCCAAAAAATGATCGCGAGCTCCTACAATGAGCAGTTCTTC	CASSQKMIASSYNEQFF
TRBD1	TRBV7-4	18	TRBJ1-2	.	TGTGCCAGCAGCTTAGGTCTATCGGGAGGGGGCGGGAACTATGGCTACACCTTC	CASSLGLSGGGGNYGYTF
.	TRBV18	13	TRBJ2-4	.	TGTGCCAGCTCACCACTTAGAGAAAACATTCAGTACTTC	CASSPLRENIQYF
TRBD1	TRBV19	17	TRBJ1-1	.	TGTGCCAGTAGTCTAGAGGGACAGGGGGCCGTGAACACTGAAGCTTTCTTT	CASSLEGQGAVNTEAFF
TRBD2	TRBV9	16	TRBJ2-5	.	TGTGCCAGCAGCGTCCCTCGGACTAGCGGCCAAGAGACCCAGTACTTC	CASSVPRTSGQETQYF
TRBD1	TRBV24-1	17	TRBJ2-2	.	TGTGCCACCAGTTCCCCCGGACAGGGGGCTCGCACCGGGGAGCTGTTTTTT	CATSSPGQGARTGELFF
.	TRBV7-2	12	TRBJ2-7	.	TGTGCCAGCAGCTTACAGGGTTACGAGCAGTACTTC	CASSLQGYEQYF
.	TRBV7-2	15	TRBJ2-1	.	TGTGCCAGCAGCTTAGTGAGCGACTCCTACAATGAGCAGTTCTTC	CASSLVSDSYNEQFF
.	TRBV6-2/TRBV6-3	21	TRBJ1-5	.	TGTGCCAGCAGTTACTTTCGGGAGTGGGTCATGGGGACGTCCGGCAATCAGCCCCAGCATTTT	CASSYFREWVMGTSGNQPQHF
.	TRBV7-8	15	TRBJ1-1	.	TGTGCCAGCAGCTTAGCGGAGGGGCGGAACACTGAAGCTTTCTTT	CASSLAEGRNTEAFF
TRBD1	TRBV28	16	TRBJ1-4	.	TGTGCCAGCAGTTTATCGGAGGGACAGTATAATGAAAAACTGTTTTTT	CASSLSEGQYNEKLFF
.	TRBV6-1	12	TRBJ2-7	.	TGTGCCAGCAGTGACACGCGGATCGAGCAGTACTTC	CASSDTRIEQYF
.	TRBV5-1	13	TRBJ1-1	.	TGCGCCAGCAGCTTCCGCCAGGGGACTGAAGCTTTCTTT	CASSFRQGTEAFF
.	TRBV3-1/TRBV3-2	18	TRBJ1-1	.	TGTGCCAGCAGCCAAGATCCCAGGTGGGAGGTGAGGAACACTGAAGCTTTCTTT	CASSQDPRWEVRNTEAFF
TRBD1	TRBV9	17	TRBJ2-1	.	TGTGCCAGCAGCGTAGCAACCAGGGGGATATCCTACAATGAGCAGTTCTTC	CASSVATRGISYNEQFF
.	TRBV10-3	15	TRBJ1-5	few	TGTGCCATCAGTGATGGGGGCTGGGGCAATCAGCCCCAGCATTTT	CAISDGGWGNQPQHF
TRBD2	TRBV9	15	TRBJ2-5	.	TGTGCCAGCAGCGGAAGCGGGATTCCCCAAGAGACCCAGTACTTC	CASSGSGIPQETQYF
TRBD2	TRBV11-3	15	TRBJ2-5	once	TGTGCCAGCAGCAGCGGGGGGGCCCCTCAAGAGACCCAGTACTTC	CASSSGGAPQETQYF
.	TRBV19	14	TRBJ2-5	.	TGTGCCAGTAGTATGGTGACCCAGGCCGAGACCCAGTACTTC	CASSMVTQAETQYF
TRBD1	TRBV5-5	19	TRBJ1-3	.	TGTGCCAGCAGCCGTAACCTCGGACAGGCAACTTTCTCTGGAAACACCATATATTTT	CASSRNLGQATFSGNTIYF
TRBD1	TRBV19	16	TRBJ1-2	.	TGTGCCAGTAGATCCGGGACAGGGTCAACCAAGTATGGCTACACCTTC	CASRSGTGSTKYGYTF
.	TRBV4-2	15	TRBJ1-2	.	TGTGCCAGCAGCCAAGAGGGTCGTCAGGGGTATGGCTACACCTTC	CASSQEGRQGYGYTF
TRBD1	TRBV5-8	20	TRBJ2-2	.	TGTGCCAGCAGCTTGGCCCGGGACAGGGTAGCCGCCCGGGACACCGGGGAGCTGTTTTTT	CASSLARDRVAARDTGELFF
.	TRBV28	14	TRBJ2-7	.	TGTGCCAGCAGTTTCCGGGACACCGCCTACGAGCAGTACTTC	CASSFRDTAYEQYF